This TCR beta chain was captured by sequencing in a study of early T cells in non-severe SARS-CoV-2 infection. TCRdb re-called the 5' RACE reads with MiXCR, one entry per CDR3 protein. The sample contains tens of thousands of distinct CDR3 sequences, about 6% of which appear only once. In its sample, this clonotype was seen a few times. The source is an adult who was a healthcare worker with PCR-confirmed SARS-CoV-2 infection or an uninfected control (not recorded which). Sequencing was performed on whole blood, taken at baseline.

CDR3 sequence (DNA): TGCAGTGCTAGAAGGGCCGCCTCGACCCCTGAAGCTTTCTTT. Its translation: CSARRAASTPEAFF. This rearrangement joins TRBV20-1 to TRBJ1-1; D ambiguous. The CDR3 totals 14 residues. V was shortened by 2 bases and J by 6 bases, with 16 bases between the two germline ends. Germline V gene data show CDR1 as DFQATT and CDR2 as SNEGSKA (reference sequence).